Listed below are T cell receptor beta chains from one sample, sequenced in a study of cytomegalovirus exposure and HLA in healthy donors. Clones were read by immunoSEQ multiplex PCR, and TCRdb kept only the in-frame ones, dropping some. The sample has approximately 200,000 clones, 70% to 80% seen once. Sequencing input: PBMCs. The receptors were sampled from a man in his forties or fifties in good health and CMV-seronegative. Each CDR3 is given with its conserved first and last residue. The D gene is left open where the match is weak. Only some rows state a clone size, as once, few, many or a class for expanded clones.

>TRBJ2-7|TRBV28|NA|TRBD2
CASRRLAGGFEQYF
TGTGCCAGCAGGAGACTAGCGGGAGGCTTCGAGCAGTACTTC
>TRBJ1-3|TRBV15|once|NA
CATSRPPEENTIYF
TGTGCCACCAGCCGGCCCCCGGAGGAAAACACCATATATTTT
>TRBJ1-1|TRBV7-9|NA|TRBD1
CASSSGGGNTEAFF
TGTGCCAGCAGCTCAGGGGGTGGGAACACTGAAGCTTTCTTT
>TRBJ2-7|TRBV7-6|NA|TRBD1
CASSLMGQGISEQYF
TGTGCCAGCAGCCTAATGGGACAGGGTATATCCGAGCAGTACTTC
>TRBJ1-3|TRBV6-5|NA|TRBD1
CASSPTGTGNTIYF
TGTGCCAGCAGTCCTACCGGGACAGGGAACACCATATATTTT
>TRBJ2-1|TRBV19|NA|NA
CASSTRPASRGLYNEQFF
TGTGCCAGTAGTACCCGTCCGGCGTCGCGGGGGCTCTACAATGAGCAGTTCTTC
>TRBJ2-1|TRBV9|NA|NA
CASSVQTGTQFF
TGTGCCAGCAGCGTACAAACAGGGACACAGTTCTTC
>TRBJ2-7|TRBV7-9|NA|TRBD2
CSSSLGRASGRLYEQYF
TGTTCCAGCAGCTTAGGGAGGGCTAGCGGGAGACTCTACGAGCAGTACTTC
>TRBJ2-5|TRBV13|NA|TRBD2
CASSSSRGGLAEETQYF
TGTGCCAGCAGCTCCTCCCGGGGGGGACTAGCGGAAGAGACCCAGTACTTC
>TRBJ2-3|TRBV5-1|NA|TRBD2
CASSLGPAGGTDTQYF
TGCGCCAGCAGCTTGGGTCCAGCGGGGGGGACAGATACGCAGTATTTT
>TRBJ2-3|TRBV7-2|NA|NA
CASSTPSEFSDTQYF
TGTGCCAGCAGCACCCCTAGCGAGTTTTCAGATACGCAGTATTTT
>TRBJ2-5|TRBV4-1|few|NA
CASSQAPGGSETQYF
TGCGCCAGCAGCCAAGCCCCGGGGGGCTCAGAGACCCAGTACTTC
>TRBJ2-5|TRBV2|once|NA
CASSVLEETQYF
TGTGCCAGCAGTGTCTTAGAAGAGACCCAGTACTTC
>TRBJ1-1|TRBV29-1|NA|TRBD1
CSVEDQQGAKRKTEAFF
TGCAGCGTTGAAGACCAACAGGGGGCGAAGAGAAAAACTGAAGCTTTCTTT
>TRBJ2-7|TRBV6-6|few|NA
CASTGGPYEQYF
TGTGCCAGCACAGGAGGTCCCTACGAGCAGTACTTC
>TRBJ1-2|TRBV10-2|NA|NA
CASSGGDYGYTF
TGCGCCAGCAGTGGGGGGGACTATGGCTACACCTTC
>TRBJ2-1|TRBV7-3|NA|NA
CASSPIGSSYNEQFF
TGTGCCAGCAGCCCAATAGGGAGCTCCTACAATGAGCAGTTCTTC
>TRBJ1-2|TRBV5-4|once|NA
CASSLPGLDGYTF
TGTGCCAGCAGCTTGCCGGGGTTGGATGGCTACACCTTC
>TRBJ2-7|TRBV7-9|NA|NA
CASSLGVAYEQYF
TGTGCCAGCAGCTTGGGCGTAGCCTACGAGCAGTACTTC
>TRBJ2-7|TRBV21-1|NA|NA
CASSGGEDSGRHEQYF
TGTGCCAGCAGCGGGGGGGAGGACAGTGGACGCCACGAGCAGTACTTC
>TRBJ2-1|TRBV5-4|NA|NA
CASSSPSGDHYNEQFF
TGTGCCAGCAGTTCCCCTTCGGGGGATCACTACAATGAGCAGTTCTTC
>TRBJ2-7|TRBV7-9|NA|NA
CASSPGDHRYEQYF
TGTGCCAGCAGCCCCGGGGATCACCGCTACGAGCAGTACTTC
>TRBJ2-7|TRBV5-4|NA|NA
CASSLEGVLSYEQYF
TGTGCCAGCAGCTTGGAAGGGGTCCTTTCCTACGAGCAGTACTTC
>TRBJ1-6|TRBV5-1|few|TRBD1
CASSPDRENSPLHF
TGCGCCAGCAGCCCGGACAGGGAGAATTCACCCCTCCACTTT
>TRBJ1-5|TRBV7-9|NA|TRBD1
CSSSLGQPNQPQHF
TGTTCCAGCAGCTTGGGACAGCCCAATCAGCCCCAGCATTTT
>TRBJ1-4|TRBV4-1|NA|NA
CASSPTYRDHNEKLFF
TGCGCCAGCAGCCCGACCTACAGGGACCATAATGAAAAACTGTTTTTT
>TRBJ2-3|TRBV7-3|NA|TRBD2
CATQWTSGRIRLGTDTQYF
TGTGCCACACAATGGACTAGCGGGCGGATCAGGTTGGGCACAGATACGCAGTATTTT
>TRBJ2-1|TRBV7-2|NA|NA
CASSPGYGAYNEQFF
TGTGCCAGCAGCCCCGGCTACGGAGCATACAATGAGCAGTTCTTC